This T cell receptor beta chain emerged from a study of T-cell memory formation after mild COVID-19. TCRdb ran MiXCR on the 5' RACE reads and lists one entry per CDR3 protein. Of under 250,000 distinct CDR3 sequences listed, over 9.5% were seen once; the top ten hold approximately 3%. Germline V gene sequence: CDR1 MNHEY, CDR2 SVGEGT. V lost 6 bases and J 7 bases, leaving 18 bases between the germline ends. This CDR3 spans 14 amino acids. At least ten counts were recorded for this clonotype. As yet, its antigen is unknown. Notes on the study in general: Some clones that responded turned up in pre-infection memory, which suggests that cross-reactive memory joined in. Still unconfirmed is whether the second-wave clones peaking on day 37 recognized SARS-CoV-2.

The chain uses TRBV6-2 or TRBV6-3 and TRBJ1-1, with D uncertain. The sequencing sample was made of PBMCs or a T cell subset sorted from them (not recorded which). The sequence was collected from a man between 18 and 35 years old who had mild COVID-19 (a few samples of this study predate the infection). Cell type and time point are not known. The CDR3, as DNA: TGTGCCAGCAGCCATGCCTTGTTCAGAGGTGAAGCTTTCTTT. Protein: CASSHALFRGEAFF.